The source of this T cell receptor (beta chain) is a study of blood T cell repertoires in COVID-19. Study background: Acute-phase and convalescent COVID-19 samples originated in the United States, Italy and Spain. Nucleic acid was either cDNA or gDNA, and it came from T cells, B-cell-depleted T cells, or PBMCs.

Authors' data handling: Nucleated cell number was recorded as an estimate derived from reference gene primer amplification. Sequencing was performed with immunoSEQ multiplex PCR; in TCRdb, only in-frame clones are kept and a portion is missing. V, J and clone size reflect that table, while D and trimming were determined from the DNA. In the table there are over 40,000 clones, 80% to 90% of which are singletons. V gave up 6 bases and J gave up 0 bases; unmatched junction bases: 10. From germline, CDR1 is SNHLY and CDR2 FYNNEI. This CDR3 region has 18 residues. This clone was detected once. The chain recombines TRBV2 with TRBJ1-4, with 10 bases aligning to TRBD1. This clonotype was obtained from a woman older than 75 with acute or convalescent COVID-19. The sequenced sample was peripheral blood. In DNA form, the CDR3 reads TGTGCCAGCAGACCCCCGGGACAGGGGTTTACAACTAATGAAAAACTGTTTTTT. Translating it yields CASRPPGQGFTTNEKLFF.